This T cell receptor beta chain was sequenced for a study of blood T cells in healthy people across ages. Study outcomes and limitations: Estimates based on one million T cells were treated as lower bounds.

The ends were cut back, 1 base at V and 5 bases at J, with 1 base in the middle. The length of the CDR3 is 12 residues. Per germline, CDR1 SGHKS and CDR2 YYEKEE (reference sequence). Through a sample-barcoded 5' primer and a J-beta primer mix, a second PCR was run for roughly 7 to 11 cycles. Each cDNA molecule was tagged by a template-switch adaptor that had 12 random nucleotides. TCRdb processed the 5' RACE reads anew with MiXCR; each CDR3 protein has one entry. The data show approximately 360,000 distinct CDR3 sequences, about half seen once. A note on this clonotype: Its antigen is unknown.

Each donor's blood draw was roughly 10 milliliters of peripheral blood. Per individual sample, total RNA of at least 5 micrograms was extracted. V usage is TRBV5-5 and J usage is TRBJ1-6; no clear D. This receptor was obtained from a man between 60 and 70 years old in good health. Sequences were obtained from blood. The CDR3 DNA is TGTGCCAGCAGCTTGAATAATTCACCCCTCCACTTT. Residues: CASSLNNSPLHF.